These 9 T cell receptor beta chains share one sample of origin, sequenced in a study of blood T cell repertoires in COVID-19. Here immunoSEQ multiplex PCR was the method, and the copy in TCRdb shows in-frame clones only, minus some. The sample records about 35,000 clones, roughly 90% being singletons. The sample comprised peripheral blood. The receptors derive from a man aged 50 to 60 with active COVID-19.

This chain uses TRBV2 with TRBJ1-3, with unresolved D. CDR1 is SNHLY and CDR2 is FYNNEI in the germline V gene. CDR3 length: 16 amino acids. Trimming shortened V by 0 bases and J by 4 bases, and 13 bases separated the two germline ends. This CDR3 reads CASSEAPRPGGNTIYF. CDR3 DNA: TGTGCCAGCAGTGAAGCGCCCAGGCCGGGGGGAAACACCATATATTTT.

The rearrangement uses TRBV11-2 and TRBJ2-7; D is possibly TRBD2 (6 bases). Trimming took 1 base from V and 0 from J, leaving 10 bases between them. Germline CDR1 reads SGHAT; CDR2 reads FQNNGV. This CDR3 region has 15 residues. The CDR3 DNA sequence: TGTGCCAGCAGCTTAGGGGACTCGAGCTCCTACGAGCAGTACTTC. It yields the protein CASSLGDSSSYEQYF.

The chain uses TRBV5-1 and TRBJ2-5, with TRBD2 matching over 8 bases. This CDR3 comprises 15 residues. V was pared by 0 bases and J by 4 bases, with 5 bases of the junction left unmatched. Germline-derived CDR1 and CDR2 are SGHRS and YFSETQ. The CDR3, as DNA: TGCGCCAGCAGCTTGGCATCCGGGGGGGCAGAGACCCAGTACTTC. It specifies CASSLASGGAETQYF.

J is TRBJ1-5 and V is TRBV21-1; the table's D call TRBD1 went unverified against the DNA. TRBV21-1 is classified as a pseudogene. The CDR3 is 18 residues long. The DNA for the CDR3 is TGTGCCAGCAGCCCCACACAGGACACGATAAAGGCCAATCAGCCCCAGCATTTT. It translates to CASSPTQDTIKANQPQHF.

This chain connects TRBV3-1 (or the pseudogene TRBV3-2) to TRBJ1-1, with 8 bases identical to TRBD1. This CDR3 contains 14 residues. Germline CDR1 LGHDT, CDR2 YNNKEL (reference sequence). With V trimmed by 5 bases and J by 3 bases, 5 bases remained unmatched. The CDR3 DNA is TGTGCCAGCAGCATCGCGGGACAGGACACTGAAGCTTTCTTT. It is translated as CASSIAGQDTEAFF.

V is TRBV5-5 and J is TRBJ1-5; tentative D call: TRBD1 (5 bases). Germline V gene lookup returns CDR1 SGHKS and CDR2 YYEKEE (reference sequence). CDR3 size: 14 residues. V was shortened by 0 bases and J by 7 bases, with 11 bases between the two germline ends. CDR3 in DNA: TGTGCCAGCAGCTTGGTCCAGGGCGGCCAGCCCCAGCATTTT. It specifies CASSLVQGGQPQHF.

In its sample, this clone was seen once. This rearrangement joins TRBV5-1 to TRBJ2-5, with 9 positions matching TRBD2. With V trimmed by 4 bases and J by 6 bases, 10 bases remained unmatched. The germline CDR1 and CDR2 sequences are SGHRS and YFSETQ. This CDR3 spans 15 amino acids. The CDR3 region has the DNA TGCGCCAGCAGCCAGGGTAGCGGGAGCGGAAAGACCCAGTACTTC. Its protein is CASSQGSGSGKTQYF.

This chain uses TRBV4-1 with TRBJ1-1, with TRBD1 identical over 8 bases. The J segment lost 2 bases and the V segment lost 7 bases, leaving 12 bases of the junction unmatched. The CDR3 covers 16 residues. CDR1 and CDR2 (germline): MGHRA, YSYEKL. The CDR3: CASMLGQGPSNTEAFF. CDR3 sequence (DNA): TGCGCCAGCATGCTAGGACAGGGCCCCTCAAACACTGAAGCTTTCTTT.

V is TRBV19 and J is TRBJ1-2; D not resolved. The CDR3 contains 15 residues. Looked up from germline, CDR1 is LNHDA and CDR2 is SQIVND (reference sequence). Trimming took off 7 bases at V and 0 bases at J, with 15 bases between the two ends. The CDR3 DNA sequence: TGTGCCAGTACCCCCCAACCATTAGCTAACTATGGCTACACCTTC. It codes for CASTPQPLANYGYTF.